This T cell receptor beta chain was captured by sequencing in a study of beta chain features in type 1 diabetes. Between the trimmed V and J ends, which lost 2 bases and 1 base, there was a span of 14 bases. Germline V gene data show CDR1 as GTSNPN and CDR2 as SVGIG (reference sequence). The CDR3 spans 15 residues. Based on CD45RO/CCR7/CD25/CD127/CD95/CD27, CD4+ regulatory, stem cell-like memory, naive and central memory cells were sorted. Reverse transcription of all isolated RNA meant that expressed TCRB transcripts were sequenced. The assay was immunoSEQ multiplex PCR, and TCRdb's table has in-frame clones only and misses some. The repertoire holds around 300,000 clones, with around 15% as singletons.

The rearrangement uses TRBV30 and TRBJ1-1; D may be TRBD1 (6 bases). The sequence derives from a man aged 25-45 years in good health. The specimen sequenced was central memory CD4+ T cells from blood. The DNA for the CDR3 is TGTGCCTGGAGTCGGTCAGACAGGAGGAACACTGAAGCTTTCTTT. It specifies CAWSRSDRRNTEAFF.